Detailed here is one TCR beta chain. Its antigen is still unknown. Germline loops: CDR1 SGHRS, CDR2 YFSETQ. The CDR3 runs to 14 residues. The V and J ends lost 5 bases and 0 bases, in that order; junction bases with no gene match: 5. This entry comes from a study of beta chain features in type 1 diabetes. General study findings and limits: Cells expressing TCR highly could be over-represented by cDNA sequencing. PCR might pick shorter templates more often, in the same way for patients and controls.

Expressed TCRB transcripts were sequenced, since all the RNA that had been isolated was reverse transcribed. Assay: immunoSEQ multiplex PCR; the TCRdb copy retains only in-frame clones and omits some. The sample holds 120,000 to 150,000 clones, roughly 53% seen once. Sequencing was carried out using Tregs from blood. The chain has TRBV5-1 and TRBJ2-7; 7 bases fit TRBD2. The clonotype originates from a man between 18 and 35 years old in good health. CDR3 loop: CASSRRESSYEQYF. The CDR3 DNA sequence: TGCGCCAGCAGTAGGCGGGAGAGCTCCTACGAGCAGTACTTC.